The 30 T cell receptor beta chains below come from one sample, sequenced in a study of T cell responses to AZD1222 COVID-19 vaccine. Sequencing used immunoSEQ multiplex PCR; TCRdb keeps in-frame clones, though not all of them. The table lists 60,000 to 75,000 clones, roughly nine tenths of them singletons, with around 30% in the top ten. The sequencing here drew on peripheral blood, taken 28 days after the second AZD1222 dose. The receptors were gathered from an adult who received the AZD1222 COVID-19 vaccine.

V gene TRBV28 combines with J gene TRBJ2-7; TRBD1 aligns across 11 bases. V lost 2 bases, J lost 2 bases, and 8 bases stayed unmatched. This CDR3 comprises 17 residues. Germline V gene lookup returns CDR1 MDHEN and CDR2 SYDVKM. The CDR3 region is CASSLRGTGGRTYEQYF. In DNA form, the CDR3 reads TGTGCCAGCAGTTTAAGGGGGACAGGGGGAAGGACCTACGAGCAGTACTTC. The whole variable domain, filled in from reference TRBV28 and TRBJ2-7, reads DVKVTQSSRYLVKRTGEKVFLECVQDMDHENMFWYRQDPGLGLRLIYFSYDVKMKEKGDIPEGYSVSREKKERFSLILESASTNQTSMYLCASSLRGTGGRTYEQYFGPGTRLTVT.

The gene calls are TRBV11-1 and TRBJ2-7; 9 bases align to TRBD2. The germline V gene encodes CDR1 SGHAT and CDR2 FQDESV (reference sequence). The V gene end was trimmed by 2 bases and the J gene end by 4 bases; junction bases not matched to a gene: 9. This CDR3 comprises 16 residues. The chain's CDR3 is CASSLRTSDIRYEQYF. CDR3 sequence (DNA): TGTGCCAGCAGCTTACGGACTAGCGACATTCGGTACGAGCAGTACTTC.

The chain uses TRBV5-1 and TRBJ2-2; perhaps D is TRBD1 or TRBD2 (5 bases each). The CDR3 has 13 amino acids. Germline V gene sequence: CDR1 SGHRS, CDR2 YFSETQ. V was clipped by 0 bases and J by 13 bases, with 13 bases between them. CDR3 nucleotide sequence: TGCGCCAGCAGCTTGGAAGGGGACGAGCGGCTGTTTTTT. Translated: CASSLEGDERLFF. The full variable domain, rest sourced from reference TRBV5-1 and TRBJ2-2, is KAGVTQTPRYLIKTRGQQVTLSCSPISGHRSVSWYQQTPGQGLQFLFEYFSETQRNKGNFPGRFSGRQFSNSRSEMNVSTLELGDSALYLCASSLEGDERLFFGEGSRLTVL.

The rearrangement joins TRBV10-3 to TRBJ2-7; TRBD1 or TRBD2 may be the D gene (6 bases each). Trimming removed 4 bases at V and 0 bases at J, with 10 bases between. CDR3 length equals 14 residues. Germline V gene data show CDR1 as ENHRY and CDR2 as SYGVKD. The CDR3 here is CAISGGTYSYEQYF. The CDR3 coding sequence is TGTGCCATCAGTGGCGGGACATACTCCTACGAGCAGTACTTC.

As DNA, the CDR3 is TGTGCCAGCAGTGAAGAACAGGGGGCGATCCACGAGCAGTACTTC. Translating it yields CASSEEQGAIHEQYF. This chain connects TRBV2 to TRBJ2-7, with 9 bases aligning to TRBD1. This CDR3 contains 15 residues. Germline loops: CDR1 SNHLY, CDR2 FYNNEI. After removal of 1 base from V and 5 bases from J, the junction contained 6 bases not matched to a gene.

CDR3 protein: CASSQAWRATDTQYF. The CDR3 nucleotides are TGCGCCAGCAGCCAAGCTTGGCGGGCTACCGATACGCAGTATTTT. The chain is built from TRBV4-3 and TRBJ2-3; D perhaps matches TRBD2 (5 bases). The germline V and J ends were trimmed by 1 base and 6 bases, with 14 bases remaining between them. The germline CDR1 and CDR2 sequences are LGHNA and YSLEER. CDR3 length equals 15 residues.

The chain recombines TRBV11-2 with TRBJ2-7; 7 bases line up with TRBD2. Looked up from germline, CDR1 is SGHAT and CDR2 is FQNNGV. The CDR3 runs 14 residues. J gave up 0 bases and V 4 bases, and 3 bases lay outside the gene matches. The CDR3 bases are TGTGCCAGCAGCTCAACTAGCGCCTCCTACGAGCAGTACTTC. Translation gives CASSSTSASYEQYF.

CDR3 DNA: TGTGCCAGCAGCTTAGATCACAGGGGGACATATGGCTACACCTTC. Encoded protein: CASSLDHRGTYGYTF. The chain uses TRBV7-8 and TRBJ1-2, with 8 bases fitting TRBD1. Trimming at V came to 1 base and at J to 5 bases, leaving 6 bases not matched to a gene. The CDR3 extends over 15 amino acids. The germline V gene encodes CDR1 SGHVS and CDR2 FQNEAQ. Full variable domain (outside the CDR3, taken from reference TRBV7-8 and TRBJ1-2): GAGVSQSPRYKVAKRGQDVALRCDPISGHVSLFWYQQALGQGPEFLTYFQNEAQLDKSGLPSDRFFAERPEGSVSTLKIQRTQQEDSAVYLCASSLDHRGTYGYTFGSGTRLTVV.

The genes are TRBV11-3 and TRBJ2-7, with D perhaps TRBD2 (6 bases). Germline V gives CDR1 SGHNT, CDR2 YENEEA. Trimming cost V 7 bases and J 2 bases, with 15 bases left between them. The CDR3 runs 14 residues. The CDR3 coding sequence is TGTGCCAGCACGAGGCGGGAACCTCCCTACGAGCAGTACTTC. Translating gives CASTRREPPYEQYF.

This clone has just one count. The rearrangement joins TRBV2 to TRBJ2-5; TRBD2 might be the D (6 bases). Germline assignment: CDR1 SNHLY and CDR2 FYNNEI. The CDR3 spans 15 residues. Trimming left V 8 bases short and J 4 bases short, with 20 bases between. CDR3 sequence (DNA): TGTGCCAGCGGGGGGATCGGGTATTCGGGAGAGACCCAGTACTTC. This gives the protein CASGGIGYSGETQYF.

The chain uses TRBV7-8 and TRBJ2-1; 10 bases are a match to TRBD2. Germline assignment: CDR1 SGHVS and CDR2 FQNEAQ. This CDR3 has 15 residues. Trimming cost V 1 base and J 6 bases; bases outside gene matches: 3. CDR3 nucleotide sequence: TGTGCCAGCAGCTTAGGTTCTAGCGGGAGCAATGAGCAGTTCTTC. This gives the protein CASSLGSSGSNEQFF.

J is TRBJ1-4 and V is TRBV12-5, with a tentative D call TRBD1 (6 bases). Trimming stripped 1 base from V and 14 bases from J, with 14 bases between. In germline, CDR1 is LGHNT, CDR2 FRNRAP. The length of the CDR3 is 13 residues. The DNA for the CDR3 is TGTGCTAGTGGTTTGGACCAGACAGGCGACCTGTTTTTT. Translated: CASGLDQTGDLFF.

This sequence joins TRBV6-5 and TRBJ2-5; 7 positions agree with TRBD1. With V trimmed by 2 bases and J by 2 bases, 5 bases remained unmatched. In germline, CDR1 is MNHEY, CDR2 SVGAGI. The CDR3 extends over 15 amino acids. The CDR3 reads CASSYLQGIQETQYF. For the CDR3, the DNA is TGTGCCAGCAGTTACCTACAGGGGATTCAAGAGACCCAGTACTTC.

This rearrangement joins TRBV28 to TRBJ2-7; D perhaps matches TRBD1 (5 bases). Trimming pared 8 bases from V and 3 bases from J, leaving 17 bases between. Per the germline V gene, CDR1 is MDHEN and CDR2 is SYDVKM. The CDR3 length is 14 residues. The CDR3 bases are TGTGCCAGCTCCCGGACGGTAGGGGTCTACGAGCAGTACTTC. Amino acid sequence: CASSRTVGVYEQYF.

V usage is TRBV11-3 and J usage is TRBJ2-5; D may be TRBD1 (5 bases). CDR3 length: 14 residues. Deletions cut 4 bases from V and 3 bases from J, with 12 bases between. CDR1 is SGHNT and CDR2 is YENEEA in the germline V gene. The CDR3 protein is CASSSRGSEETQYF. CDR3 in DNA: TGTGCCAGCAGCTCAAGGGGTTCTGAAGAGACCCAGTACTTC.

CDR3: CASSQESSGAREQYF. Written as DNA, the CDR3 is TGCGCCAGCAGCCAAGAATCCAGCGGAGCCCGGGAGCAGTACTTC. The J gene is TRBJ2-7, the V gene TRBV4-1; perhaps TRBD2 as D (5 bases). V lost 0 bases and J lost 7, with 16 bases in between. Germline V gene data show CDR1 as MGHRA and CDR2 as YSYEKL. This CDR3 has 15 amino acids.

The rearrangement links TRBV3-1 (or the pseudogene TRBV3-2) to TRBJ1-2, with 8 positions matching TRBD1. V lost 10 bases and J lost 4; bases outside the gene matches: 11. This CDR3 has 14 amino acids. CDR1 and CDR2 from the germline V gene are LGHDT and YNNKEL (reference sequence). The CDR3 region is CATGGQAGPYGYTF. Here the CDR3 DNA reads TGTGCCACCGGGGGACAGGCGGGTCCCTATGGCTACACCTTC.

This chain connects TRBV7-3 to TRBJ1-6; no definite D call. This CDR3 comprises 14 residues. Per the germline V gene, CDR1 is SGHTA and CDR2 is FQGTGA. V was shortened by 9 bases and J by 0 bases, with 9 bases between the two germline ends. The CDR3 sequence: CARIAGSYNSPLHF. CDR3 nucleotides: TGTGCCAGAATTGCCGGCTCCTATAATTCACCCCTCCACTTT. The variable domain in full, completed from reference TRBV7-3 and TRBJ1-6, reads GAGVSQTPSNKVTEKGKYVELRCDPISGHTALYWYRQSLGQGPEFLIYFQGTGAADDSGLPNDRFFAVRPEGSVSTLKIQRTERGDSAVYLCARIAGSYNSPLHFGNGTRLTVT.

The chain has TRBV29-1 and TRBJ2-2, with 14 bases aligning to TRBD2. Per the germline V gene, CDR1 is SQVTM and CDR2 is ANQGSEA. V trimming: 7 bases; J trimming: 3 bases; junction bases outside the gene matches: 7. The length of the CDR3 is 16 residues. CDR3 sequence: CSAGLAGGRDTGELFF. Here the CDR3 DNA reads TGCAGCGCCGGACTAGCGGGAGGTCGGGACACCGGGGAGCTGTTTTTT.

The chain couples TRBV3-1 (or the pseudogene TRBV3-2) to TRBJ1-3, with TRBD1 as a possible D gene (5 bases). CDR3 size: 16 residues. Germline CDR1 and CDR2: LGHDT and YNNKEL (reference sequence). The V gene lost 0 bases and the J gene lost 4 bases, with 13 bases spanning the gap. The CDR3, as DNA: TGTGCCAGCAGCCAAGATCGGACAATCTTAGGAAACACCATATATTTT. The encoded protein is CASSQDRTILGNTIYF.

The chain joins TRBV3-1 (or the pseudogene TRBV3-2) to TRBJ1-6; D unresolved. Germline values: CDR1 LGHDT, CDR2 YNNKEL (reference sequence). This CDR3 has 12 amino acids. V dropped 4 bases and J dropped 10 bases, with 8 bases sitting between them. CDR3 DNA: TGTGCCAGCAGCCGACCGGGGTCACCCCTCCACTTT. It encodes CASSRPGSPLHF.

V usage is TRBV11-3 and J usage is TRBJ1-1, with a weak D call TRBD1 (5 bases). Germline V lookup: CDR1 SGHNT, CDR2 YENEEA. The CDR3 extends over 15 amino acids. V was shortened by 0 bases and J by 8 bases, with 16 bases between the two germline ends. CDR3: CASSLDAAGLREAFF. CDR3 DNA sequence: TGTGCCAGCAGCTTAGATGCGGCAGGGCTTCGGGAAGCTTTCTTT. Drawing the rest from reference TRBV11-3 and TRBJ1-1, the complete variable domain is EAGVVQSPRYKIIEKKQPVAFWCNPISGHNTLYWYLQNLGQGPELLIRYENEEAVDDSQLPKDRFSAERLKGVDSTLKIQPAELGDSAVYLCASSLDAAGLREAFFGQGTRLTVV.

To note about this clone: Distinct nucleotide sequences in the sample also encode this CDR3. The V gene is TRBV6-5, the J gene TRBJ1-5; 9 bases fit TRBD1. The V and J ends lost 0 bases and 7 bases, in that order; junction bases with no gene match: 4. This CDR3 has 15 residues. Per germline, CDR1 MNHEY and CDR2 SVGAGI. The CDR3 DNA is TGTGCCAGCAGTTACTCTGGGACAGGGAACCAGCCCCAGCATTTT. Amino acid sequence: CASSYSGTGNQPQHF.

The rearrangement uses TRBV28 and TRBJ1-5, with D possibly TRBD1 on 5 matching bases. The V end was cut by 4 bases, the J end by 7 bases, with 11 bases between. The CDR3 consists of 13 residues. The germline gives CDR1 MDHEN, CDR2 SYDVKM. The CDR3 here is CASSWQGSQPQHF. DNA of the CDR3: TGTGCCAGCAGTTGGCAGGGTTCCCAGCCCCAGCATTTT.

The chain has TRBV7-2 and TRBJ2-1; D is ambiguous. Germline loops: CDR1 SGHTA, CDR2 FQGNSA. Trimming left V 1 base short and J 2 bases short, with 9 bases between. The CDR3 consists of 15 residues. CDR3 amino acids: CASSLDPGTYNEQFF. In DNA, the CDR3 is TGTGCCAGCAGCTTAGACCCAGGTACCTACAATGAGCAGTTCTTC. The whole variable domain, remainder taken from reference TRBV7-2 and TRBJ2-1, is GAGVSQSPSNKVTEKGKDVELRCDPISGHTALYWYRQSLGQGLEFLIYFQGNSAPDKSGLPSDRFSAERTGGSVSTLTIQRTQQEDSAVYLCASSLDPGTYNEQFFGPGTRLTVL.

The chain joins TRBV6-5 to TRBJ2-7; D unclear. Per germline, CDR1 MNHEY and CDR2 SVGAGI. This CDR3 has 15 amino acids. With 0 bases removed from V and 4 bases from J, the gap between germline ends came to 13 bases. CDR3 nucleotides: TGTGCCAGCAGTTACTCATCGGTCGACCCGTACGAGCAGTACTTC. Protein product: CASSYSSVDPYEQYF.

The gene calls are TRBV5-1 and TRBJ1-6; D is ambiguous. The CDR3 extends over 12 amino acids. V lost 4 bases, J lost 8 bases, and 7 bases lay in between. The germline V gene has CDR1 SGHRS and CDR2 YFSETQ. CDR3 DNA sequence: TGCGCCAGCAGCCAGGAGGATTCACCCCTCCACTTT. Translation: CASSQEDSPLHF. Variable domain in full (rest from reference TRBV5-1 and TRBJ1-6): KAGVTQTPRYLIKTRGQQVTLSCSPISGHRSVSWYQQTPGQGLQFLFEYFSETQRNKGNFPGRFSGRQFSNSRSEMNVSTLELGDSALYLCASSQEDSPLHFGNGTRLTVT.

The chain uses TRBV7-2 and TRBJ2-2; 11 nucleotides agree with TRBD2. J gave up 7 bases and V 5 bases, and 6 bases lay outside the gene matches. The CDR3 loop spans 15 amino acids. CDR1 is SGHTA, CDR2 FQGNSA, per germline. CDR3 nucleotides: TGTGCCAGCAGCCCCACTAGCGGGAGAGGCGGGGAGCTGTTTTTT. Encoded protein: CASSPTSGRGGELFF. The whole variable domain, remainder taken from reference TRBV7-2 and TRBJ2-2, is GAGVSQSPSNKVTEKGKDVELRCDPISGHTALYWYRQSLGQGLEFLIYFQGNSAPDKSGLPSDRFSAERTGGSVSTLTIQRTQQEDSAVYLCASSPTSGRGGELFFGEGSRLTVL.

The gene calls are TRBV10-3 and TRBJ1-5; 7 bases line up with TRBD1. The length of the CDR3 is 14 residues. CDR1 is ENHRY, CDR2 SYGVKD, per germline. V trimming: 4 bases; J trimming: 3 bases; junction bases outside the gene matches: 3. The chain's CDR3 is CAISAGTDNQPQHF. CDR3 in DNA: TGTGCCATCAGTGCCGGGACAGACAATCAGCCCCAGCATTTT.

The gene calls are TRBV5-4 and TRBJ1-2; the D is unclear. Trimming stripped 1 base from V and 5 bases from J, with 6 bases between. Germline CDR1 reads SGHNT; CDR2 reads YYREEE (reference sequence). The CDR3 runs to 12 residues. The CDR3 DNA reads as TGTGCCAGCAGCTTGTTGGATTATGGCTACACCTTC. Its translation: CASSLLDYGYTF. Using reference TRBV5-4 and TRBJ1-2 for the parts outside the CDR3, the full variable domain is ETGVTQSPTHLIKTRGQQVTLRCSSQSGHNTVSWYQQALGQGPQFIFQYYREEENGRGNFPPRFSGLQFPNYSSELNVNALELDDSALYLCASSLLDYGYTFGSGTRLTVV.